A single sample gave rise to the 4 T cell receptor beta chains below, sequenced in a study of cytomegalovirus exposure and HLA in healthy donors. This PCR relied on a set of 60 Vbeta primers and 13 Jbeta primers. Only in-frame clones appear in the TCRdb table, and some are missing; sequencing was by immunoSEQ multiplex PCR. The data show fewer than 140,000 clones, with around three quarters seen just once and about 6% held by the top ten. Sequenced material: PBMCs. The receptors here all came from a woman aged 50 to 65 in good health and CMV-seropositive.

This clone was observed once. V and J are TRBV18 and TRBJ2-2; D might be TRBD1 (5 bases). V lost 3 bases, J lost 2 bases, and 10 bases lay in between. This CDR3 has 15 amino acids. Germline CDR1 reads KGHSH; CDR2 reads LQKENI. CDR3 sequence reads: CASSPQGSNTGELFF. For the CDR3, the DNA is TGTGCCAGCTCACCCCAGGGTTCAAACACCGGGGAGCTGTTTTTT.

The chain recombines TRBV6-4 with TRBJ1-1, with D perhaps TRBD1 (6 bases). V shed 0 bases and J shed 3 bases, with 11 bases lying between them. The CDR3 is 15 residues long. The germline CDR1 and CDR2 sequences are MRHNA and SNTAGT. This CDR3 reads CASSDSSGADTEAFF. CDR3 coding DNA: TGTGCCAGCAGTGACTCGTCAGGGGCCGACACTGAAGCTTTCTTT.

The V and J genes are TRBV28 and TRBJ2-3; 8 bases align to TRBD2. The V segment lost 6 bases and the J segment 2 bases; nucleotides outside the gene matches: 4. Germline values: CDR1 MDHEN, CDR2 SYDVKM. The CDR3 is 14 amino acids. CDR3 in DNA: TGTGCCAGCAGGAGCGGGGGCGACACAGATACGCAGTATTTT. It yields the protein CASRSGGDTDTQYF.

The V and J genes are TRBV5-1 and TRBJ1-1; TRBD1 matches at 12 bases. Germline CDR1 and CDR2: SGHRS and YFSETQ. CDR3 length: 16 amino acids. Trimming at V came to 0 bases and at J to 4 bases, leaving 4 bases not matched to a gene. The DNA of the CDR3 is TGCGCCAGCAGCTTGGCGGGACAGGGGGCGACCACTGAAGCTTTCTTT. It codes for CASSLAGQGATTEAFF. The entire variable domain, with the rest obtained from reference TRBV5-1 and TRBJ1-1, is as follows: KAGVTQTPRYLIKTRGQQVTLSCSPISGHRSVSWYQQTPGQGLQFLFEYFSETQRNKGNFPGRFSGRQFSNSRSEMNVSTLELGDSALYLCASSLAGQGATTEAFFGQGTRLTVV.